This TCR beta chain was found in a study of blood T cell repertoires in COVID-19. For the study at large: Specimens from acute and convalescent COVID-19 originated in the United States, Italy and Spain. Nucleic acid was either cDNA or gDNA, and it came from T cells, B-cell-depleted T cells, or PBMCs.

CDR3 length equals 14 residues. CDR1 is SNHLY, CDR2 FYNNEI, per germline. Trimming cost V 4 bases and J 4 bases; bases outside gene matches: 2. Patients at the Seattle site were enrolled during active infection and followed longitudinally. Study processing details: Estimation of nucleated cell counts was performed using reference gene primer amplification. Profiled with immunoSEQ multiplex PCR; TCRdb holds only in-frame clones, not every one. That table is the source of V, J and clone size, and D and trimming were worked out from the DNA. The sample yields approximately 96,000 clones, roughly 90% seen once.

The origin of this receptor is a human donor with COVID-19, enrolled during active disease. The donor label of this sample is uncertain. Sequencing was performed on peripheral blood. The chain recombines TRBV2 with TRBJ2-2; 8 nucleotides line up with TRBD2. CDR3 protein: CASSGAGGTGELFF. In DNA, the CDR3 is TGTGCCAGCAGTGGGGCGGGGGGCACCGGGGAGCTGTTTTTT.